These 15 T cell receptor beta chains were sequenced from one sample in a study of T cell responses to AZD1222 COVID-19 vaccine. TCRdb's copy holds only in-frame clones and misses some; the assay was immunoSEQ multiplex PCR. Among 150,000 to 160,000 clones listed, around 86% were seen once. The sequencing here drew on peripheral blood, taken 28 days after the second AZD1222 dose. The receptors come from an adult who received the AZD1222 COVID-19 vaccine.

V usage is TRBV10-3 and J usage is TRBJ1-1; D not certain. The germline V gene encodes CDR1 ENHRY and CDR2 SYGVKD. Trimming shortened V by 3 bases and J by 7 bases, and 6 bases separated the two germline ends. The CDR3 is 11 residues long. The CDR3 is CAISDRVEAFF. The CDR3 DNA reads TGTGCCATCAGTGACCGAGTTGAAGCTTTCTTT.

The chain combines TRBV28 with TRBJ2-7; TRBD1 matches 7 bases. This CDR3 has 15 residues. CDR1 and CDR2 from the germline V gene are MDHEN and SYDVKM. Trimming removed 3 bases from V and 3 bases from J; junction bases left unmatched: 8. The CDR3 DNA sequence: TGTGCCAGCAGTTTGCCCCGGACAGGATTCTACGAGCAGTACTTC. Translated, it gives CASSLPRTGFYEQYF.

The V gene is TRBV19, the J gene TRBJ1-2, with D perhaps matching TRBD1 (5 bases). In germline, CDR1 is LNHDA, CDR2 SQIVND (reference sequence). The CDR3 covers 13 residues. V was shortened by 6 bases and J by 7 bases, with 15 bases between the two germline ends. CDR3 sequence reads: CASSGPGPGGYTF. In DNA form, the CDR3 reads TGTGCCAGTAGCGGACCGGGGCCCGGTGGCTACACCTTC.

The chain combines TRBV5-5 with TRBJ2-7, with TRBD2 matching over 7 bases. CDR3 length equals 16 residues. Germline trimming cut 0 bases from V and 0 bases from J; bases unmatched to any gene: 6. Per the germline V gene, CDR1 is SGHKS and CDR2 is YYEKEE (reference sequence). CDR3 sequence reads: CASSLEGTTSSYEQYF. The CDR3 DNA follows: TGTGCCAGCAGCTTGGAGGGGACTACGAGCTCCTACGAGCAGTACTTC.

This clone occurred once. The chain employs TRBV7-2 and TRBJ2-1, with 8 bases matching TRBD2. CDR1 is SGHTA, CDR2 FQGNSA, per germline. The J segment lost 10 bases and the V segment lost 2 bases, leaving 10 bases of the junction unmatched. The CDR3 consists of 15 residues. This CDR3 reads CASSLTGGPLAEQFF. The CDR3 DNA follows: TGTGCCAGCAGCTTAACGGGAGGGCCTCTTGCGGAGCAGTTCTTC.

The chain carries TRBV7-2 and TRBJ1-2, with 11 bases that match TRBD1. The CDR3 runs to 15 residues. Looked up from germline, CDR1 is SGHTA and CDR2 is FQGNSA. J was trimmed by 8 bases and V by 4 bases; bases with no gene match: 9. Here the CDR3 DNA reads TGTGCCAGCAGCTCGGCGGACAGGGGGCGCCGAGGCTACACCTTC. It is translated as CASSSADRGRRGYTF.

The chain links TRBV3-1 (or the pseudogene TRBV3-2) to TRBJ2-1; D not resolved. In germline, CDR1 is LGHDT, CDR2 YNNKEL (reference sequence). V dropped 4 bases and J dropped 5 bases, with 12 bases sitting between them. The CDR3 contains 14 residues. CDR3 DNA sequence: TGTGCCAGCAGCCCCGGGTGGCAGAACAATGAGCAGTTCTTC. This gives the protein CASSPGWQNNEQFF.

The V gene is TRBV2, the J gene TRBJ1-6; D gene ambiguous. The CDR3 runs to 16 residues. V shed 0 bases and J shed 1 base, with 7 bases lying between them. From germline, CDR1 is SNHLY and CDR2 FYNNEI. The CDR3 is CASSEAGGSYNSPLHF. As DNA, the CDR3 is TGTGCCAGCAGTGAAGCTGGAGGGTCCTATAATTCACCCCTCCACTTT.

V usage is TRBV20-1 and J usage is TRBJ1-1, with 9 bases lining up with TRBD1. J gave up 10 bases and V 6 bases, and 6 bases lay outside the gene matches. CDR3 size: 11 residues. Germline CDR1 DFQATT, CDR2 SNEGSKA (reference sequence). For the CDR3, the DNA is TGCAGTGCCAATACAGGGGGCGGAGCTTTCTTT. This translates into CSANTGGGAFF.

With respect to this clone: This sample also contains other DNA sequences that code for the same CDR3. This chain connects TRBV7-2 to TRBJ1-2; possible D gene TRBD1, 6 bases. The V gene lost 2 bases and the J gene lost 2 bases, with 9 bases spanning the gap. The CDR3 is 14 amino acids. Germline-derived CDR1 and CDR2 are SGHTA and FQGNSA. The CDR3 nucleotides are TGTGCCAGCAGCTTAACCGGGGGCAACTATGGCTACACCTTC. It translates to CASSLTGGNYGYTF.

The rearrangement uses TRBV6-5 and TRBJ1-2; 8 nucleotides line up with TRBD1. This CDR3 spans 14 amino acids. The germline V gene encodes CDR1 MNHEY and CDR2 SVGAGI. Trimming removed 4 bases from V and 3 bases from J; junction bases left unmatched: 4. The CDR3 here is CASSWKTGDYGYTF. The CDR3 region has the DNA TGTGCCAGCAGTTGGAAGACAGGGGACTATGGCTACACCTTC.

Turning to this clone: An end of the junction does not agree with germline; a read error may underlie this. V usage is TRBV19 and J usage is TRBJ2-7; perhaps TRBD2 as D (7 bases). The CDR3 runs 17 residues. Per the germline V gene, CDR1 is LNHDA and CDR2 is SQIVND (reference sequence). The CDR3 bases are TGTGCCAGCAGTATAAGGGGGGGGTCAGCCAGCTCCTACGAGCAGTACTTC. This gives the protein CASSIRGGSASSYEQYF.

This chain links TRBV30 with TRBJ2-5; D is unresolved. Germline V gene sequence: CDR1 GTSNPN, CDR2 SVGIG (reference sequence). The CDR3 covers 11 residues. The V end was cut by 4 bases, the J end by 3 bases, with 6 bases between. The DNA of the CDR3 is TGTGCCTGGATGGGCGAAGAGACCCAGTACTTC. Its protein is CAWMGEETQYF.

The chain uses TRBV9 and TRBJ2-1; 8 bases are a match to TRBD2. CDR1 SGDLS and CDR2 YYNGEE come from the germline V gene. This CDR3 is 13 amino acids long. Trimming took 3 bases from V and 6 from J; bases not matched to a gene: 2. The CDR3 DNA follows: TGTGCCAGCAGCGCCGGGACTAGCAATGAGCAGTTCTTC. Translating gives CASSAGTSNEQFF. Together with reference TRBV9 and TRBJ2-1, the CDR3 gives the full variable domain: DSGVTQTPKHLITATGQRVTLRCSPRSGDLSVYWYQQSLDQGLQFLIQYYNGEERAKGNILERFSAQQFPDLHSELNLSSLELGDSALYFCASSAGTSNEQFFGPGTRLTVL.

J is TRBJ1-1 and V is TRBV7-8; D remains ambiguous. Per germline, CDR1 SGHVS and CDR2 FQNEAQ. The ends were cut back, 5 bases at V and 3 bases at J, with 16 bases in the middle. This CDR3 has 15 amino acids. The CDR3 loop reads CASSRREGVDTEAFF. CDR3 in DNA: TGTGCCAGCAGCCGCCGCGAGGGTGTAGACACTGAAGCTTTCTTT.